A selection of T cell receptor beta chains follows, all from one sample in a study of blood T cell repertoires in COVID-19. Generated by immunoSEQ multiplex PCR, the TCRdb table keeps only in-frame clones and is missing some. The sample includes 25,000 to 30,000 clones, approximately 82% of them seen just once. Source material: peripheral blood. The receptors originated from a man older than 75 with active or convalescent COVID-19. CDR3s include the opening cysteine and the closing phenylalanine or tryptophan. The order of the fields is D gene, J gene, clone size, V gene, CDR3 protein, CDR3 DNA. D genes are given only for firm matches. Clone size is given for some rows only: seen once, a few or many times, or a class if the clone is expanded.

>TRBD1|TRBJ2-1|.|TRBV19
CASSTDRGIYNEQFF
TGTGCCAGTAGTACCGACAGGGGGATCTACAATGAGCAGTTCTTC
>.|TRBJ1-1|.|TRBV6-6
CASSYASPGANTEAFF
TGTGCCAGCAGTTACGCCAGCCCAGGGGCGAACACTGAAGCTTTCTTT
>.|TRBJ2-3|.|TRBV3-1/TRBV3-2
CASSQGQVWRRTDTQYF
TGTGCCAGCAGCCAAGGACAGGTGTGGAGACGCACAGATACGCAGTATTTT
>.|TRBJ2-7|.|TRBV5-1
CASSSADRIHF
TGCGCCAGCAGCTCCGCGGATCGCATCCACTTC
>.|TRBJ2-7|.|TRBV5-1
CASSLDSAYEQYF
TGCGCCAGCAGCTTGGACTCGGCCTACGAGCAGTACTTC
>.|TRBJ2-5|.|TRBV28
CASSFRYAVPETQYF
TGTGCCAGCAGTTTTAGGTATGCGGTCCCGGAGACCCAGTACTTC
>TRBD2|TRBJ2-1|.|TRBV19
CASSRSSGPPYNEQFF
TGTGCCAGTAGTCGGTCTAGCGGGCCGCCGTACAATGAGCAGTTCTTC
>TRBD1|TRBJ2-7|.|TRBV2
CASSEETGYPYEQYF
TGTGCCAGCAGTGAAGAGACAGGGTATCCCTACGAGCAGTACTTC
>.|TRBJ2-7|.|TRBV6-6
CATRGTGSSYEQYF
TGTGCCACCCGGGGCACAGGGAGCTCCTACGAGCAGTACTTC
>TRBD1|TRBJ2-7|once|TRBV19
CASSPSPGQGPYEQYF
TGTGCCAGTAGCCCATCCCCGGGACAGGGTCCCTACGAGCAGTACTTC
>TRBD1|TRBJ2-4|.|TRBV19
CASSQTGGANIQYF
TGTGCCAGTAGTCAGACAGGGGGCGCGAACATTCAGTACTTC
>.|TRBJ1-1|.|TRBV5-4
CASSGAEGTEAFF
TGTGCCAGCAGCGGAGCGGAGGGCACTGAAGCTTTCTTT
>TRBD1|TRBJ2-3|.|TRBV5-1
CASTLGGQGTDTQYF
TGCGCCAGCACCCTCGGGGGACAGGGGACAGATACGCAGTATTTT
>TRBD2|TRBJ2-5|.|TRBV4-1
CASSQGGLAPETQYF
TGCGCCAGCAGCCAAGGAGGACTAGCACCAGAGACCCAGTACTTC
>.|TRBJ1-2|.|TRBV18
CASSPSSGYGYTF
TGTGCCAGCTCACCTAGTTCAGGGTATGGCTACACCTTC
>TRBD2|TRBJ2-2|.|TRBV2
CASRKLATNTGELFF
TGTGCCAGCAGAAAACTAGCGACGAACACCGGGGAGCTGTTTTTT
>.|TRBJ2-1|.|TRBV4-1
CASSRLGANEQFF
TGCGCCAGCAGCCGCTTAGGAGCGAATGAGCAGTTCTTC
>.|TRBJ1-5|.|TRBV7-9
CASSLEQGDNQPQHF
TGTGCCAGCAGCTTAGAACAGGGTGACAATCAGCCCCAGCATTTT
>TRBD1|TRBJ1-3|.|TRBV5-1
CASSDQGVGNTIYF
TGCGCCAGCAGCGATCAGGGGGTTGGAAACACCATATATTTT
>.|TRBJ2-7|.|TRBV6-5
CASSRRDTLYEQYF
TGTGCCAGCAGTCGCCGGGACACCCTCTACGAGCAGTACTTC
>.|TRBJ1-5|.|TRBV27
CASSLSPYSNQPQHF
TGTGCCAGCAGTCTTTCCCCCTACAGCAATCAGCCCCAGCATTTT
>TRBD1|TRBJ2-7|.|TRBV28
CASSPIGTGIYEQYF
TGTGCCAGCAGTCCGATAGGGACAGGTATCTACGAGCAGTACTTC
>.|TRBJ2-7|.|TRBV7-8
CASSLGGSFGEQYF
TGTGCCAGCAGCTTAGGCGGATCTTTTGGCGAGCAGTACTTC
>.|TRBJ2-3|.|TRBV2
CASSEGHNTDTQYF
TGTGCCAGCAGTGAAGGCCACAACACAGATACGCAGTATTTT
>.|TRBJ2-1|.|TRBV9
CASSVSGSSYNEQFF
TGTGCCAGCAGCGTTTCGGGGAGCTCCTACAATGAGCAGTTCTTC
>.|TRBJ2-1|.|TRBV9
CASSSSRGDPTTNEQFF
TGTGCCAGCAGCTCATCGCGTGGTGACCCCACTACCAATGAGCAGTTCTTC
>TRBD2|TRBJ2-1|.|TRBV7-6
CASSLGRGGPNEQFF
TGTGCCAGCAGCTTAGGGCGGGGGGGCCCCAATGAGCAGTTCTTC
>.|TRBJ2-7|.|TRBV21-1
CASSVPSERVPYEQYF
TGTGCCAGCAGCGTACCCAGCGAGCGGGTCCCCTACGAGCAGTACTTC
>.|TRBJ2-7|.|TRBV19
CASSPGAYPGSEQYF
TGTGCCAGTAGTCCAGGGGCTTACCCAGGTTCCGAGCAGTACTTC
>TRBD1|TRBJ2-1|.|TRBV28
CASSRGQGAVGQFF
TGTGCCAGCAGTAGGGGACAGGGGGCGGTAGGGCAGTTCTTC
>TRBD1|TRBJ2-5|.|TRBV2
CASRGGTGDETQYF
TGTGCCAGCAGGGGCGGGACAGGGGATGAGACCCAGTACTTC
>.|TRBJ2-1|.|TRBV11-2
CASSPAVRLNEQFF
TGTGCCAGCAGCCCAGCGGTCAGGCTCAATGAGCAGTTCTTC
>.|TRBJ1-2|.|TRBV10-3
CAISESTAQKFGYTF
TGTGCCATCAGTGAGTCGACAGCCCAGAAATTTGGCTACACCTTC
>.|TRBJ2-5|once|TRBV3-1/TRBV3-2
CASSQVPGQQETQYF
TGTGCCAGCAGCCAAGTACCGGGACAACAAGAGACCCAGTACTTC
>TRBD1|TRBJ1-2|.|TRBV7-9
CASSPRDRANYGYTF
TGTGCCAGCAGCCCCCGGGACAGGGCCAACTATGGCTACACCTTC
>TRBD1|TRBJ2-2|.|TRBV6-5
CASSLQGTATGELFF
TGTGCCAGCAGTTTACAGGGGACGGCCACCGGGGAGCTGTTTTTT
>.|TRBJ1-1|.|TRBV12-3/TRBV12-4
CASSTTGPAFF
TGTGCCAGCAGTACTACAGGGCCAGCTTTCTTT
>.|TRBJ1-4|.|TRBV6-1
CASSDRGEKLFF
TGTGCCAGCAGTGATAGGGGGGAAAAACTGTTTTTT
>.|TRBJ2-4|.|TRBV5-4
CASSFGGNKNIQYF
TGTGCCAGCAGCTTCGGTGGTAACAAAAACATTCAGTACTTC
>TRBD2|TRBJ2-1|.|TRBV27
CASSRSTSGSYNEQFF
TGTGCCAGCAGCCGATCGACTAGCGGGAGCTACAATGAGCAGTTCTTC
>.|TRBJ1-6|.|TRBV4-2
CASSHEASYNSPLHF
TGTGCCAGCAGCCATGAGGCGTCCTATAATTCACCCCTCCACTTT
>TRBD1|TRBJ1-4|.|TRBV13
CASSVHRGPSRQTSTTNEKLFF
TGTGCCAGCAGCGTCCACAGGGGGCCGTCACGACAGACCTCGACAACTAATGAAAAACTGTTTTTT
>.|TRBJ1-6|once|TRBV27
CASSLWSTRGSPLHF
TGTGCCAGCAGTTTGTGGTCTACCAGGGGCTCACCCCTCCACTTT
>.|TRBJ2-6|.|TRBV19
CASSIVARSSGANVLTF
TGTGCCAGTAGTATTGTAGCCCGGAGCTCTGGGGCCAACGTCCTGACTTTC
>.|TRBJ2-1|.|TRBV7-2
CASSLLGSSYNEQFF
TGTGCCAGCAGCTTACTCGGGAGTTCCTACAATGAGCAGTTCTTC
>TRBD1|TRBJ1-2|.|TRBV6-1
CASSDRTGDYGYTF
TGTGCCAGCAGTGATAGAACAGGGGACTATGGCTACACCTTC
>.|TRBJ2-1|.|TRBV11-3
CASSLTDSYNEQFF
TGTGCCAGCAGCTTAACGGACTCTTACAATGAGCAGTTCTTC
>TRBD2|TRBJ2-3|.|TRBV7-7
CASSLTGGRTDTQYF
TGTGCTAGCAGCTTAACGGGGGGACGCACAGATACGCAGTATTTT
>.|TRBJ1-1|.|TRBV11-2
CASSRLRGNTEAFF
TGTGCCAGCAGCCGACTCCGGGGTAACACTGAAGCTTTCTTT
>.|TRBJ1-1|.|TRBV2
CARITGPNTEAFF
TGTGCCAGGATTACAGGGCCGAACACTGAAGCTTTCTTT
>.|TRBJ1-3|.|TRBV6-5
CASSYGPYSGNTIYF
TGTGCCAGCAGTTACGGCCCGTACTCTGGAAACACCATATATTTT
>TRBD1|TRBJ2-2|.|TRBV28
CASSDTPGGGNTGELFF
TGTGCCAGCAGCGACACCCCAGGGGGCGGTAACACCGGGGAGCTGTTTTTT
>.|TRBJ2-7|.|TRBV5-1
CASSLALGGAPYEQYF
TGCGCCAGCAGCTTGGCCCTAGGAGGGGCTCCCTACGAGCAGTACTTC
>.|TRBJ2-3|.|TRBV27
CASRGLTTDTQYF
TGTGCCAGCAGGGGACTTACCACAGATACGCAGTATTTT
>TRBD1|TRBJ1-4|.|TRBV5-1
CASSLKGQGGNEKLFF
TGCGCCAGCAGCTTGAAGGGACAGGGGGGAAATGAAAAACTGTTTTTT
>.|TRBJ1-2|once|TRBV5-8
CASSLGAPGDGYTF
TGTGCCAGCAGCTTGGGCGCCCCGGGAGATGGCTACACCTTC
>.|TRBJ2-1|.|TRBV2
CASSEGLGPFF
TGTGCCAGCAGTGAAGGACTAGGACCGTTCTTC
>.|TRBJ2-1|.|TRBV3-1/TRBV3-2
CASSQAPGISRNEQFF
TGTGCCAGCAGCCAAGCCCCAGGGATCAGCAGGAATGAGCAGTTCTTC
>TRBD1|TRBJ1-4|.|TRBV15
CATSRDIMGQGGEKLFF
TGTGCCACCAGCAGAGATATCATGGGACAGGGGGGGGAAAAACTGTTTTTT